This T cell receptor beta chain was captured by sequencing in a study of blood T cells in healthy people across ages. In the case of this clonotype: What it binds is not known.

This CDR3 is 15 amino acids long. Germline assignment: CDR1 DFQATT and CDR2 SNEGSKA (reference sequence). Trimming took off 2 bases at V and 3 bases at J, with 14 bases between the two ends. Study outcomes and limitations: Donors of long life had a larger count of naive CD4+ cells and greater diversity than aged donors.

The authors ran a second PCR of about 6 to 11 cycles using a sample-barcoded 5' primer and a J-beta primer mix. TCRdb reprocessed the 5' RACE reads via MiXCR and lists one record per CDR3 protein. The data contain about 1.6 million distinct CDR3 sequences, 30% to 40% of them seen just once; the ten biggest clones take up 11%. The chain combines TRBV20-1 with TRBJ1-5, with D possibly matching TRBD1 (5 bases). This receptor was taken from a woman aged 25 to 39 in good health. Material for sequencing was blood. CDR3 DNA sequence: TGCAGTGCTAGAATCCGGACATTACTCAATCAGCCCCAGCATTTT. Translation gives CSARIRTLLNQPQHF.